This is a list of T cell receptor beta chains from one sample in a study of T cell responses to AZD1222 COVID-19 vaccine. The method was immunoSEQ multiplex PCR; TCRdb's version includes in-frame clones alone and lacks a portion of them. Of some 100,000 clones detected, 80% to 90% appear once; the ten largest clones hold about 7.1%. Sequences were derived from peripheral blood, sampled 28 days after the second AZD1222 dose. Receptors originate from an adult who received the AZD1222 COVID-19 vaccine. CDR3s include the opening cysteine and the closing phenylalanine or tryptophan. The D gene is left open where the match is weak. Expanded clones are given a class, and other clones once, few, many or no size at all.

clone_size	d_call	v_call	j_call	cdr3_nt	cdr3_aa
-	TRBD1	TRBV19	TRBJ2-7	TGTGCCAGTAGTGCGACCGGGACAGGGTCCCACGAGCAGTACTTC	CASSATGTGSHEQYF
-	-	TRBV12-3/TRBV12-4	TRBJ2-5	TGTGCCAGCAGTTTGCACGGGGAGACCCAGTACTTC	CASSLHGETQYF
-	-	TRBV30	TRBJ2-5	TGTGCCTGGAGTGGGGGGGAGACCCAGTACTTC	CAWSGGETQYF
-	-	TRBV15	TRBJ1-5	TGTGCCACCAGCGGCGCCAGGAATCAGCCCCAGCATTTT	CATSGARNQPQHF
-	TRBD1	TRBV28	TRBJ2-7	TGTGCCAGCAGAAGAACGGCAGGGGGCCTCGAGCAGTACTTC	CASRRTAGGLEQYF
-	-	TRBV28	TRBJ2-7	TGTGCCAGCAGTTTGGTTCAGGGAACCTACGAGCAGTACTTC	CASSLVQGTYEQYF
-	-	TRBV5-5	TRBJ1-1	TGTGCCAGCAGCGCTGACAGCCAGAACACTGAAGCTTTCTTT	CASSADSQNTEAFF
-	-	TRBV6-2/TRBV6-3	TRBJ2-7	TGTGCCAGCAGTTACTCCGCTCCAGCCTACGAGCAGTACTTC	CASSYSAPAYEQYF
-	TRBD1	TRBV25-1	TRBJ1-4	TGTGCCAGCAGCCCCGGAGCAGACAGGGCGGATGAAAAACTGTTTTTT	CASSPGADRADEKLFF
-	TRBD2	TRBV4-3	TRBJ2-1	TGCGCCAGCAGCCAAGTTGTTAGCGGGAGGTACAATGAGCAGTTCTTC	CASSQVVSGRYNEQFF
-	-	TRBV6-1	TRBJ2-6	TGTGCCAGCAGTGAAACTAGCTCTGGGGCCAACGTCCTGACTTTC	CASSETSSGANVLTF
-	-	TRBV6-5	TRBJ2-6	TGTGCCAGCAGTTACCTAGTCTCTGGGGCCAACGTCCTGACTTTC	CASSYLVSGANVLTF
-	-	TRBV27	TRBJ1-2	TGTGCCAGCAGTGCGTCTAGGCGGGTCTATGGCTACACCTTC	CASSASRRVYGYTF
-	TRBD1	TRBV6-6	TRBJ1-2	TGTGCCAGCAGTTACCCGGGACAGGGGCACTATGGCTACACCTTC	CASSYPGQGHYGYTF
-	TRBD1	TRBV7-8	TRBJ2-7	TGTGCCAGCAGCTTTCTGGACAGGGAAGGCGAGCAGTACTTC	CASSFLDREGEQYF
-	-	TRBV21-1	TRBJ2-7	TGTGCCAGCAGCAAAGAGGCGGGAGGAGAAATCAGCTCCTACGAGCAGTACTTC	CASSKEAGGEISSYEQYF
once	TRBD2	TRBV5-1	TRBJ2-7	TGCGCCAGCAGCTTGATGGCGGGAGTCGGGAACGAGCAGTACTTC	CASSLMAGVGNEQYF
-	-	TRBV4-2	TRBJ1-3	TGTGCCAGCAGCCAAGAAGGGGCAGGGGGAAACACCATATATTTT	CASSQEGAGGNTIYF
once	-	TRBV28	TRBJ2-2	TGTGCCAGCAGTTTACAGGGACAAAACACCGGGGAGCTGTTTTTT	CASSLQGQNTGELFF
-	TRBD2	TRBV25-1	TRBJ2-7	TGTGCCAGCAGTGGCAAGCTAGCGGCCACCCCCTACGAGCAGTACTTC	CASSGKLAATPYEQYF
-	TRBD1	TRBV6-6	TRBJ2-7	TGTGCCAGCAGTAAGCAGACAGGGATCGGATACGAGCAGTACTTC	CASSKQTGIGYEQYF
-	TRBD1	TRBV2	TRBJ1-5	TGTGCCAGCGATTCAACCGGGACAGGGGTAAATCAGCCCCAGCATTTT	CASDSTGTGVNQPQHF
-	-	TRBV24-1	TRBJ2-2	TGTGCCACCAGTGTACAGACCCCGGGGGAGCTGTTTTTT	CATSVQTPGELFF
-	TRBD2	TRBV6-2/TRBV6-3	TRBJ2-5	TGTGCCAGCAGTTATCCCCCTCTAAGCGGGGGCGGAGAGACCCAGTACTTC	CASSYPPLSGGGETQYF
-	TRBD2	TRBV7-2	TRBJ2-7	TGTGCCAGCAGCTTACGACTAGCGGGAGCTAACGAGCAGTACTTC	CASSLRLAGANEQYF
-	TRBD1	TRBV19	TRBJ2-3	TGTGCCAGTAGTACGGGACAGGGAGCAGATACGCAGTATTTT	CASSTGQGADTQYF
few	-	TRBV9	TRBJ1-5	TGTGCCAGCAGCGTACCCCCTCCTCGGGGGCAGTTAGATCAGCCCCAGCATTTT	CASSVPPPRGQLDQPQHF
-	TRBD1	TRBV6-1	TRBJ1-4	TGTGCCAGCAGTCCCCAAGCGGGACAGTATGAAAAACTGTTTTTT	CASSPQAGQYEKLFF
-	-	TRBV27	TRBJ2-7	TGTGCCAGCAGGTTACGGGACGGTGTAATTTACGAGCAGTACTTC	CASRLRDGVIYEQYF
-	TRBD1	TRBV9	TRBJ1-2	TGTGCCAGCAGCCCGCCGGGACAGGGACTTGATGGCTACACCTTC	CASSPPGQGLDGYTF
few	TRBD1	TRBV7-9	TRBJ2-7	TGTGCCAGCAGCTTTTCAGGGGGAACCTACGAGCAGTACTTC	CASSFSGGTYEQYF
-	-	TRBV11-3	TRBJ2-7	TGTGCCAGCAGCGTAATGGACGGGATCTACGAGCAGTACTTC	CASSVMDGIYEQYF
-	TRBD2	TRBV7-3	TRBJ2-7	TGTGCCAGCAGCTCCGGACTAGCGGGAGTGTTGTCCTACGAGCAGTACTTC	CASSSGLAGVLSYEQYF
-	TRBD2	TRBV11-2	TRBJ2-1	TGTGCCAGCAGCGAAGGGACTAGCGGATACAATGAGCAGTTCTTC	CASSEGTSGYNEQFF
-	TRBD1	TRBV5-1	TRBJ1-1	TGCGCCAGCAGCTTGGCCCCCGGGACAGCGAACACTGAAGCTTTCTTT	CASSLAPGTANTEAFF
-	-	TRBV7-2	TRBJ2-6	TGTGCCAGCAGCTTGCAAGGGAGCTCTGGGGCCAACGTCCTGACTTTC	CASSLQGSSGANVLTF
-	-	TRBV9	TRBJ2-3	TGTGCCAGCAGCGTTCGGGGGGCCTTCACAGATACGCAGTATTTT	CASSVRGAFTDTQYF